A selection of T cell receptor beta chains follows, all from one sample in a study of blood T cell repertoires in COVID-19. The data were produced by immunoSEQ multiplex PCR, yet TCRdb's version contains in-frame clones alone and is incomplete. The table lists more than 45,000 clones, 85% to 90% of them singletons. Sequencing was done on a sample of peripheral blood. Source of these receptors: a man aged 55 to 70 with acute or convalescent COVID-19. The CDR3 runs from the conserved cysteine through the conserved F or W. A D gene is named only where the DNA matches it firmly. Not all rows give a size; the values are once, few, many and, for expanded clones, a class.

clone size | J gene | V gene | D gene | CDR3 DNA | CDR3 protein
- | TRBJ2-1 | TRBV5-1 | TRBD2 | TGCGCCAGCAACACCGGGACTAGCGGGAGGGCCGGGAATGATGAGCAGTTCTTC | CASNTGTSGRAGNDEQFF
- | TRBJ2-7 | TRBV6-5 | TRBD1 | TGTGCCAGCAGCGCAACCGGGACAGGGGTGTACGAGCAGTACTTC | CASSATGTGVYEQYF
- | TRBJ2-1 | TRBV28 | TRBD2 | TGTGCCAGCAGTACCGGGACTAGCGGAGACAATGAGCAGTTCTTC | CASSTGTSGDNEQFF
- | TRBJ2-1 | TRBV5-1 | TRBD2 | TGCGCCAGCAGCTTGGCTGGTAGCGGGAGGTACATTGAGCAGTTCTTC | CASSLAGSGRYIEQFF
- | TRBJ2-1 | TRBV29-1 | - | TGCAGCGTTAAATCAGCGGATTACAATGAGCAGTTCTTC | CSVKSADYNEQFF
- | TRBJ1-4 | TRBV3-1/TRBV3-2 | TRBD1 | TGTGCCAGCAGCCTGACGGGACAGGGGAACGAAAAACTGTTTTTT | CASSLTGQGNEKLFF
- | TRBJ1-1 | TRBV3-1/TRBV3-2 | - | TGTGCCAGCAGCCAGGTAGTTTCTAACACTGAAGCTTTCTTT | CASSQVVSNTEAFF
- | TRBJ2-7 | TRBV19 | TRBD2 | TGTGCCAGTAGTACGGGACTAGGAGAGCAGTACTTC | CASSTGLGEQYF
- | TRBJ1-5 | TRBV21-1 | - | TGTGCCAGCAGCAACCGGGACAGGGGAAAATCTAGCAATCAGCCCCAGCATTTT | CASSNRDRGKSSNQPQHF
once | TRBJ2-7 | TRBV6-6 | TRBD2 | TGTGCCGGCCGGGCGGGAGGGGAAGACGAGCAGTACTTC | CAGRAGGEDEQYF
- | TRBJ2-2 | TRBV27 | - | TGTGCCAGCAGCCTGGGAAGGGGGGGCACCGGGGAGCTGTTTTTT | CASSLGRGGTGELFF
- | TRBJ2-4 | TRBV4-3 | - | TGCGCCAGCAGCCAAGATTGGGCTAGCTTAAACATTCAGTACTTC | CASSQDWASLNIQYF
- | TRBJ1-1 | TRBV18 | - | TGTGCCAGCTCACCGGGAGGGGAAGTCACTGAAGCTTTCTTT | CASSPGGEVTEAFF
- | TRBJ1-2 | TRBV30 | - | TGTGCCTGGAGTGTATCAGGGTACGGCTACACCTTC | CAWSVSGYGYTF
- | TRBJ1-1 | TRBV5-1 | - | TGCGCCAGCAGCTTGGGTGGACAGAATAGCCATGAAGCTTTCTTT | CASSLGGQNSHEAFF
- | TRBJ1-5 | TRBV6-5 | - | TGTGCCAGCAGACAGATACAGACCCAGCCCCAGCATTTT | CASRQIQTQPQHF
- | TRBJ2-3 | TRBV6-2/TRBV6-3 | - | TGTGCCAGCAGTGGGGGGACGCCGGTCACAGATACGCAGTATTTT | CASSGGTPVTDTQYF
once | TRBJ2-7 | TRBV30 | - | TGTGCCTGGAGTTTAGAGGGAAACACCTACGAGCAGTACTTC | CAWSLEGNTYEQYF
- | TRBJ2-5 | TRBV11-3 | TRBD1 | TGTGCCAGCAGCCATCCGGGACAGGGATCGGAGACCCAGTACTTC | CASSHPGQGSETQYF
- | TRBJ2-3 | TRBV5-8 | - | TGTGCCAGCCCCTCTGGGGGCGGACAAAACACAGATACGCAGTATTTT | CASPSGGGQNTDTQYF
- | TRBJ2-7 | TRBV4-3 | TRBD2 | TGCGCCAGCAGCCAAGCGATAACTAGCGGGATTGGAGAGCAGTACTTC | CASSQAITSGIGEQYF
- | TRBJ2-1 | TRBV7-2 | - | TGTGCCAGCAGCTTATCAGTTGGCGAGCAGTTCTTC | CASSLSVGEQFF
few | TRBJ2-6 | TRBV6-5 | - | TGTGCCAGCACAGGGGGGCCTGGGGCCAACGTCCTGACTTTC | CASTGGPGANVLTF
once | TRBJ1-4 | TRBV5-3 | - | TGTGCCAGATGCCCCTCCGGACAGCCTGGAGAAAAACTGTTTTTT | CARCPSGQPGEKLFF
- | TRBJ2-7 | TRBV5-1 | TRBD2 | TGCGCCAGCAGCTTCACACTAGCGGGAATGAGTGAGCAGTACTTC | CASSFTLAGMSEQYF
few | TRBJ1-3 | TRBV19 | - | TGTGCCAGTACCCATACTTCGGGGTTGGGAGACACCATATATTTT | CASTHTSGLGDTIYF
- | TRBJ1-2 | TRBV28 | - | TGTGCCAGCAGATCGGACAACAACTATGGCTACACCTTC | CASRSDNNYGYTF
- | TRBJ2-7 | TRBV28 | - | TGTGCCAGCAGGGCACGGGACTTAGAGTACTTC | CASRARDLEYF
- | TRBJ2-1 | TRBV27 | TRBD2 | TGTGCCAGCAGTTCCTGGACTAGCCAATCCTACAATGAGCAGTTCTTC | CASSSWTSQSYNEQFF
- | TRBJ2-7 | TRBV30 | - | TGTGCCTGGAATATGGCGGCTTCCGAGCAGTACTTC | CAWNMAASEQYF
- | TRBJ1-5 | TRBV30 | TRBD1 | TGTGCCTGGAACAGACAGGGTGGCAATCAGCCCCAGCATTTT | CAWNRQGGNQPQHF
- | TRBJ2-7 | TRBV6-2/TRBV6-3 | - | TGTGCCAGCAGTTACTCCGGAGGGGGCGGCTCCTACGAGCAGTACTTC | CASSYSGGGGSYEQYF
- | TRBJ2-5 | TRBV6-2/TRBV6-3 | TRBD2 | TGTGCCAGCAGTTACTCTCGCGGGAGGTTGGAGACCCAGTACTTC | CASSYSRGRLETQYF
- | TRBJ2-2 | TRBV27 | TRBD2 | TGTGCCAGCAGTGTTATGTTTATAGGGGGACTAGCGGGCGGGGAGCTGTTTTTT | CASSVMFIGGLAGGELFF
- | TRBJ2-1 | TRBV6-2/TRBV6-3 | - | TGTGCCAGCAGCCTTATGGACTTATACAATGAGCAGTTCTTC | CASSLMDLYNEQFF
- | TRBJ1-3 | TRBV27 | - | TGTGCCAGCAGTTTAAACCCCCTCGAGGCGGGCTCTGGAAACACCATATATTTT | CASSLNPLEAGSGNTIYF
- | TRBJ2-7 | TRBV4-3 | TRBD2 | TGCGCCAGCAGCCTCGAACGGGGGGGCCCCTACGAGCAGTACTTC | CASSLERGGPYEQYF
- | TRBJ2-1 | TRBV11-3 | - | TGTGCCAGCAGCTTAAGTCTGGCGGGACTGTTCAATGAGCAGTTCTTC | CASSLSLAGLFNEQFF
- | TRBJ2-7 | TRBV3-1/TRBV3-2 | TRBD1 | TGTGCCAGCAGCCAAGGGACAGGGGGCTCCTACGAGCAGTACTTC | CASSQGTGGSYEQYF
- | TRBJ2-7 | TRBV10-3 | - | TGTGCCATCAGTGGGGCGGGACAGAAGTCCTACGAGCAGTACTTC | CAISGAGQKSYEQYF
once | TRBJ1-1 | TRBV28 | - | TGTGCCAGCAGGGGTAGCCGGGGCACTGAAGCTTTCTTT | CASRGSRGTEAFF
- | TRBJ1-6 | TRBV13 | TRBD1 | TGTGCCAGCAGCTCCTGGGGGACAGGGCGATCACCCCTCCACTTT | CASSSWGTGRSPLHF
- | TRBJ2-3 | TRBV20-1 | TRBD2 | TGCAGTGCTAGTTGGCTAGCGGGTCAAAGCACAGATACGCAGTATTTT | CSASWLAGQSTDTQYF